Sequencing of this T cell receptor beta chain was carried out in a study of blood T cell repertoires in COVID-19. On the study more broadly: COVID-19 samples, acute and convalescent, were from the United States, Italy and Spain. In each case, the material was cDNA or gDNA derived from T cells, B-cell-depleted T cells, or PBMCs.

Original analysis: Counts of nucleated cells, estimated from reference gene primer amplification, were obtained. Sequenced by immunoSEQ multiplex PCR; TCRdb stores in-frame clones only, minus some. The V and J calls and clone size come from that table; D and trimming were worked out from the DNA. Of about 90,000 clones in the sample, around three quarters were seen once. Source material: peripheral blood. This TCR came from a woman in her seventies with acute or convalescent COVID-19.

The CDR3 here is CASSEGQGVVSPLHF. The CDR3 DNA reads TGTGCCAGCAGTGAGGGACAGGGAGTGGTTTCACCCCTCCACTTT. The rearrangement joins TRBV6-1 to TRBJ1-6, with TRBD1 matching 9 bases. Germline V gene sequence: CDR1 MNHNS, CDR2 SASEGT. The V and J ends lost 3 bases and 9 bases, in that order; junction bases with no gene match: 6. The CDR3 is 15 residues long.